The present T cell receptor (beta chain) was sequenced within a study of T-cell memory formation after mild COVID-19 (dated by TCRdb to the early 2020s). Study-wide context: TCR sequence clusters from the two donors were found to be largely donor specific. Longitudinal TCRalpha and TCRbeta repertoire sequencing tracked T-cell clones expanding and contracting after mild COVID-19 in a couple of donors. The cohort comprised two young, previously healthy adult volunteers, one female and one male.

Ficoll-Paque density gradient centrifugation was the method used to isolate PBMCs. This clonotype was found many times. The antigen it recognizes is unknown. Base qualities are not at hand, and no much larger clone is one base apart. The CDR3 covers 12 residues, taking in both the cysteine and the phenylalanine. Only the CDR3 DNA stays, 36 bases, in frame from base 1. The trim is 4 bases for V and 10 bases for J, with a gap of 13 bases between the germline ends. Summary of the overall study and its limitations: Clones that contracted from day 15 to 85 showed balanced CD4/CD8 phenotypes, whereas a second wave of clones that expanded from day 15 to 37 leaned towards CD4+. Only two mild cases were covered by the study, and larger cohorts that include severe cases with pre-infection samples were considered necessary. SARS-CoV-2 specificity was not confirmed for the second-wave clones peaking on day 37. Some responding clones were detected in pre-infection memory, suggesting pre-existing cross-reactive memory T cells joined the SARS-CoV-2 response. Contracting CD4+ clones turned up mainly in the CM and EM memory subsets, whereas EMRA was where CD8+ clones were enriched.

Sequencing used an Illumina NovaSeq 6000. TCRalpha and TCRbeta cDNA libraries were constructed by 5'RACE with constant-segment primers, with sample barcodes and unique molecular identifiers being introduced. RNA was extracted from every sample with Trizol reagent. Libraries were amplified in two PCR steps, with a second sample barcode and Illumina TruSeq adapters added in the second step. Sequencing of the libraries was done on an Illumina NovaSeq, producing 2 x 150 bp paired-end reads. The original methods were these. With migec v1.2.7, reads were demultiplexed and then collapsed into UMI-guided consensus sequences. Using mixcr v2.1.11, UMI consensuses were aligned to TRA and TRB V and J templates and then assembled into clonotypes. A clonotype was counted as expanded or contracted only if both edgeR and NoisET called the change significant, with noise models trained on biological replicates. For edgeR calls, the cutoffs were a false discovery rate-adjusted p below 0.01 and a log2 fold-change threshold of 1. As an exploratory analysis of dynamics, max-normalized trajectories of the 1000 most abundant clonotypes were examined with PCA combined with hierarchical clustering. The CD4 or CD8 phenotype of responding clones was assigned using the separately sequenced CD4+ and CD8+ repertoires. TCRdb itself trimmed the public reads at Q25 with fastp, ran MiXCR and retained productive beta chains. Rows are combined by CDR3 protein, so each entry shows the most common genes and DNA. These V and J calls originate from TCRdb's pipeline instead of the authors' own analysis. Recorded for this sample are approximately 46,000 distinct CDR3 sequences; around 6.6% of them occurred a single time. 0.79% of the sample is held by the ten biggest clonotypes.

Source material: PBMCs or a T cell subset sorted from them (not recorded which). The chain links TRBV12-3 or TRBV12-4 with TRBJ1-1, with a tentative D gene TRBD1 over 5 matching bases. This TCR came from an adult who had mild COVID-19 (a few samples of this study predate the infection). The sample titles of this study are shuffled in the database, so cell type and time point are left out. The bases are TGTGCCAGCAGTTCAAACGGGGGATTAGCTTTCTTT. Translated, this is CASSSNGGLAFF.